One and the same sample provided the 2 T cell receptor beta chains below, sequenced in a study of response to subunit inactivated influenza vaccine (dated by TCRdb to the late 2010s). The library relied on RT-PCR. Sequencing used an Illumina HiSeq 2500. The public sequencing data were trimmed at Q25 with fastp and processed into clonotypes with MiXCR by TCRdb, which kept only in-frame beta chains. Entries are consolidated by CDR3 protein sequence, retaining the most common genes and DNA. The sample table shows about 570,000 distinct CDR3 sequences, and 10% to 15% are seen once. Roughly a tenth of the sample is held by the ten biggest clonotypes. Specimen: PBMCs from blood, collected on the day of vaccination. All receptors derive from a man aged 45 to 65 who received an inactivated influenza vaccine. Donor details come from another sample of the same person, matched by shared clones.

CDR3 nucleotide sequence: TGCAGTGCCCAACTTTTTGGGATAGCGGCCTTCCAAGAGACCCAGTACTTC. Protein: CSAQLFGIAAFQETQYF. The rearrangement uses TRBV20-1 and TRBJ2-5, with D perhaps TRBD2 (6 bases). The V gene's germline CDR1 is DFQATT and CDR2 SNEGSKA (reference sequence). CDR3 length: 17 amino acids. V was shortened by 6 bases and J by 1 base, with 24 bases between the two germline ends.

In this sample, this clonotype turned up many times. The chain recombines TRBV12-3 or TRBV12-4 with TRBJ2-1; a weak D match, TRBD2 (5 bases). V lost 4 bases to trimming and J lost 6 bases, with 13 bases between them. CDR3 size: 14 residues. Here the CDR3 DNA reads TGTGCCAGCAGTTCCGGGATATTTGGCAATGAGCAGTTCTTC. Amino acids: CASSSGIFGNEQFF.